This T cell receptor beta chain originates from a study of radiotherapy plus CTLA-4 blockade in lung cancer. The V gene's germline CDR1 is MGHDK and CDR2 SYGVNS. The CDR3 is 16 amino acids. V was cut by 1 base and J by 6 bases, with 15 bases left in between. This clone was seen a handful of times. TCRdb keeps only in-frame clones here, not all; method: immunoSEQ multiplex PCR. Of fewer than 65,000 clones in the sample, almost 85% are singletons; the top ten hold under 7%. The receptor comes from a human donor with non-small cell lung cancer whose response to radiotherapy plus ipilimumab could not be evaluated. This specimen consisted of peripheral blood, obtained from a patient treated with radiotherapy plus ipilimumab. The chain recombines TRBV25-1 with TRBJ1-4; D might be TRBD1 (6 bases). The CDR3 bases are TGTGCCAGCAGTGAATCGCCCGGGACAAGGGATGAAAAACTGTTTTTT. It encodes CASSESPGTRDEKLFF. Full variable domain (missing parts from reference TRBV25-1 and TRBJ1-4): EADIYQTPRYLVIGTGKKITLECSQTMGHDKMYWYQQDPGMELHLIHYSYGVNSTEKGDLSSESTVSRIRTEHFPLTLESARPSHTSQYLCASSESPGTRDEKLFFGSGTQLSVL.